This is a list of T cell receptor beta chains from one sample in a study of esophageal squamous cell carcinoma under preoperative chemotherapy. MiXCR, run by TCRdb on the PCR reads, gives a single entry per CDR3 protein. The data show more than 10,000 distinct CDR3 sequences, 45% to 55% seen once. Sampling was conducted from a patient given preoperative chemotherapy. These receptors came from a human donor with esophageal squamous cell carcinoma. The donor label of this sample is uncertain. Each CDR3 is given with its conserved first and last residue. The D gene is left open where the match is weak. Expanded clones are given a class, and other clones once, few, many or no size at all.

clone_size d_call j_call v_call cdr3_aa cdr3_nt
. TRBD2 TRBJ2-3 TRBV6-1 CASAKGRGAKDTQYF TGTGCCAGCGCCAAGGGGAGGGGAGCCAAAGATACGCAGTATTTT
. . TRBJ2-5 TRBV10-1 CGGGEGGRAKDTQYF TGCGGCGGGGGTGAGGGGGGCCGTGCCAAAGATACCCAGTACTTC
. TRBD2 TRBJ2-1 TRBV7-2 CASSSPRLAGEQFF TGTGCCAGCAGCTCCCCCCGACTAGCTGGCGAGCAGTTCTTC
. . TRBJ2-4 TRBV6-8 CGSRGVGAKDMQYF TGCGGCAGCAGGGGGGTGGGGGCCAAAGACATGCAGTACTTC
. . TRBJ2-7 TRBV6-1 CASGGEGYEQYF TGTGCCAGCGGGGGCGAAGGGTACGAGCAGTACTTC
. TRBD1 TRBJ2-5 TRBV10-1 CAGRGGGDSDTQYF TGCGCGGGCAGAGGGGGCGGTGACTCAGATACGCAGTACTTT
medium-sized TRBD1 TRBJ2-1 TRBV6-1 CASSLAGTGHNEQFF TGTGCCAGCAGCTTGGCCGGGACAGGCCACAATGAGCAGTTCTTC
medium-sized . TRBJ2-7 TRBV10-2 CASSLGLVYEQYF TGCGCCAGCAGCCTAGGGCTAGTCTACGAGCAGTACTTC
. TRBD1 TRBJ2-1 TRBV6-1 CASSQTGTGTYEQFF TGTGCCAGCAGTCAAACCGGGACAGGGACCTACGAGCAGTTCTTC
. TRBD2 TRBJ2-7 TRBV6-1 CASSTPSGRVDEQYF TGTGCCAGCAGTACCCCTAGCGGGAGGGTCGATGAGCAGTACTTC
. . TRBJ2-7 TRBV6-1 CASRSDEGGSGTDTQYF TGTGCCAGCAGGTCGGATGAGGGGGGCTCTGGCACAGATACGCAGTACTTC
once TRBD2 TRBJ2-4 TRBV7-2 CASRERGGLAQDTQYF TGTGCCAGCAGAGAGCGGGGGGGGCTAGCCCAAGACACTCAGTACTTC
. . TRBJ2-5 TRBV12-3/TRBV12-4 CASRPRTSQETQYF TGTGCCAGCAGACCCCGGACTTCACAGGAGACCCAGTACTTC
. . TRBJ2-3 TRBV6-1 CASSREGSDTQYF TGTGCCAGCAGCAGGGAAGGATCAGATACGCAGTATTTT
. . TRBJ2-1 TRBV6-8 CAGFTEQETQYF TGTGCCGGGTTCACAGAGCAAGAGACGCAGTACTTT
. . TRBJ2-1 TRBV7-2 CASSNYDEQFF TGTGCCAGCAGCAACTACGACGAGCAGTTCTTC
once . TRBJ2-3 TRBV6-5 CASSYGRGRTEEQYF TGTGCCAGCAGTTACGGCAGGGGTCGCACCGAGGAGCAGTATTTT
. TRBD2 TRBJ2-1 TRBV6-5 CASSSRQGLGVGYNEQFF TGTGCCAGCAGTTCACGTCAGGGACTAGGAGTGGGTTACAATGAGCAGTTCTTC
medium-sized . TRBJ2-7 TRBV7-2 CASSPVSCCGEQYF TGTGCCAGCAGCCCCGTATCTTGTTGCGGTGAGCAGTACTTC
. . TRBJ2-3 TRBV12-3/TRBV12-4 CAGRGGCDQETQYF TGTGCGGGCAGGGGGGGATGTGACCAAGAGACGCAGTATTTC
few . TRBJ2-3 TRBV9 CASSDSTGGTDTQYF TGTGCCAGCAGTGACTCTACCGGGGGCACAGATACGCAGTATTTT
. TRBD1 TRBJ2-2 TRBV6-5 CASIRQGGNTGTQFF TGTGCCAGCATTAGACAGGGTGGAAACACCGGGACGCAGTTTTTT
medium-sized . TRBJ2-7 TRBV6-5 CASSYEAGFSYEQYF TGTGCCAGCAGTTACGAGGCAGGGTTCTCCTACGAGCAGTACTTC
. . TRBJ2-2 TRBV4-1 CASSQVLGGTGELFF TGCGCCAGCAGCCAAGTACTAGGTGGCACCGGGGAGCTGTTTTTT
. TRBD2 TRBJ2-3 TRBV10-2 CASSGGTSGSDTQYF TGCGCCAGCAGTGGAGGGACTAGCGGGAGCGATACGCAGTATTTT
. . TRBJ2-3 TRBV7-2 CASSLAPQDTQYF TGTGCCAGCAGCTTAGCTCCACAGGATACGCAGTATTTT
. . TRBJ2-1 TRBV6-4 CASSDSGTRQNEQFF TGTGCCAGCAGTGACTCCGGGACTCGCCAAAATGAGCAGTTCTTC
. . TRBJ2-6 TRBV6-1 CASSVQSPGQEETLTF TGTGCCAGCAGTGTCCAATCGCCGGGACAAGAAGAGACCCTGACTTTC
. TRBD2 TRBJ2-1 TRBV6-4 CASSDSAGGYNEQFF TGTGCCAGCAGTGACTCAGCGGGAGGGTACAATGAGCAGTTCTTC
once TRBD1 TRBJ2-2 TRBV6-5 CASSYGQGAGELFF TGTGCCAGCAGTTATGGACAGGGTGCCGGGGAGCTGTTTTTT